This T cell receptor (beta chain) was captured by sequencing in a study of T cells in Graves' hyperthyroidism and ophthalmopathy. This clonotype was seen ten or more times. From RNA transcripts, TCR beta CDR3 regions were amplified. With the HTBI primer set, the TCR CDR3 went through a first round of RT-PCR. TCRdb re-called the multiplex PCR reads with MiXCR, one entry per CDR3 protein. The repertoire holds some 400,000 distinct CDR3 sequences, with approximately 19% as singletons. Trimming removed 4 bases from V and 4 bases from J, with 16 bases in between. Germline assignment: CDR1 SNHLY and CDR2 FYNNEI. The CDR3 extends over 15 amino acids.

The chain joins TRBV2 to TRBJ1-1; TRBD1 might be the D (5 bases). This sequence was found in a woman aged 18-30 years with Graves' hyperthyroidism. Sequencing was carried out using blood. The DNA for the CDR3 is TGTGCCAGCAGTGCCCGAGCCGGGCAGGGCACTGAAGCTTTCTTT. The encoded protein is CASSARAGQGTEAFF.